Listed below are T cell receptor beta chains from one sample, sequenced in a study of blood T cell repertoires in COVID-19. The assay was immunoSEQ multiplex PCR, and TCRdb's table has in-frame clones only and misses some. Among about 210,000 clones listed, roughly 84% were seen once. Sequencing used PBMCs or T cells enriched from blood (not recorded which). The receptors were sampled from a man aged 25 to 40 in a cohort exposed to, infected with or recovered from COVID-19 (not recorded which). CDR3s include the opening cysteine and the closing phenylalanine or tryptophan. The order of the fields is CDR3 protein, CDR3 DNA, CDR3 length, clone size, D gene, J gene, V gene. A D gene is named only where the DNA matches it firmly. Size tells how often a clone was seen (once, few, many) or the class of an expanded clone, and some rows leave it out.

CDR3: CASSRRDRGRHEQFF
DNA: TGTGCCAGCAGTCGACGGGACAGGGGAAGGCATGAGCAGTTCTTC
length: 15
size: -
D: TRBD1
J: TRBJ2-1
V: TRBV6-2/TRBV6-3

CDR3: CAIRIGDSNTEAFF
DNA: TGTGCCATCAGGATCGGGGACTCGAACACTGAAGCTTTCTTT
length: 14
size: once
D: -
J: TRBJ1-1
V: TRBV10-3

CDR3: CASSSRDSRYEQYF
DNA: TGTGCCAGCAGTTCCCGGGACAGCCGGTACGAGCAGTACTTC
length: 14
size: -
D: TRBD1
J: TRBJ2-7
V: TRBV6-5

CDR3: CAIGGIPYEQYF
DNA: TGTGCCATCGGGGGGATCCCCTACGAGCAGTACTTC
length: 12
size: -
D: -
J: TRBJ2-7
V: TRBV10-3

CDR3: CASSPHAEPPSTGELFF
DNA: TGTGCCAGCAGCCCCCACGCGGAACCCCCCAGCACCGGGGAGCTGTTTTTT
length: 17
size: once
D: -
J: TRBJ2-2
V: TRBV11-3

CDR3: CASRLKLNTGAFF
DNA: TGTGCCAGCAGGCTAAAACTTAACACCGGGGCTTTCTTT
length: 13
size: few
D: -
J: TRBJ1-1
V: TRBV28

CDR3: CASSPRTSGRAGNIQYF
DNA: TGTGCCAGCAGCCCGAGGACTAGCGGGAGGGCCGGAAACATTCAGTACTTC
length: 17
size: -
D: TRBD2
J: TRBJ2-4
V: TRBV7-9

CDR3: CASSPDRGGSPLHF
DNA: TGTGCCAGCAGCCCGGACAGGGGAGGTTCACCCCTCCACTTT
length: 14
size: -
D: TRBD1
J: TRBJ1-6
V: TRBV7-6

CDR3: CASSSRDSRSGPQHF
DNA: TGTGCCAGCAGCTCCCGGGACAGCCGATCGGGGCCCCAGCATTTT
length: 15
size: -
D: TRBD1
J: TRBJ1-5
V: TRBV7-9

CDR3: CASSLRTSRGIGEQFF
DNA: TGTGCCAGCAGCCTTCGGACTAGTAGAGGCATAGGTGAGCAGTTCTTC
length: 16
size: -
D: TRBD2
J: TRBJ2-1
V: TRBV3-1/TRBV3-2

CDR3: CASSLAASGSKGELFF
DNA: TGTGCCAGCAGCTTAGCGGCTAGCGGGAGTAAGGGGGAGCTGTTTTTT
length: 16
size: -
D: TRBD2
J: TRBJ2-2
V: TRBV7-2

CDR3: CAISGHTVNTEAFF
DNA: TGTGCCATCAGTGGGCATACAGTGAACACTGAAGCTTTCTTT
length: 14
size: -
D: -
J: TRBJ1-1
V: TRBV10-3

CDR3: CASSLGGGITGELFF
DNA: TGTGCCAGCAGTTTAGGCGGCGGGATCACCGGGGAGCTGTTTTTT
length: 15
size: -
D: -
J: TRBJ2-2
V: TRBV28

CDR3: CASSQTLAEPYNEQFF
DNA: TGTGCCAGCAGCCAAACCCTAGCGGAACCCTACAATGAGCAGTTCTTC
length: 16
size: few
D: TRBD2
J: TRBJ2-1
V: TRBV3-1/TRBV3-2

CDR3: CASSGGQRETQYF
DNA: TGTGCCAGCTCCGGGGGACAGCGAGAGACCCAGTACTTC
length: 13
size: -
D: -
J: TRBJ2-5
V: TRBV18

CDR3: CASSSGTASGNTIYF
DNA: TGTGCCAGCAGTTCTGGGACAGCCTCTGGAAACACCATATATTTT
length: 15
size: -
D: TRBD1
J: TRBJ1-3
V: TRBV27

CDR3: CASSVGRIQETQYF
DNA: TGTGCCAGCAGCGTAGGGCGGATCCAAGAGACCCAGTACTTC
length: 14
size: -
D: -
J: TRBJ2-5
V: TRBV9

CDR3: CASSLVRSDEQFF
DNA: TGTGCCAGCAGCTTAGTTAGATCCGATGAGCAGTTCTTC
length: 13
size: -
D: -
J: TRBJ2-1
V: TRBV7-2

CDR3: CASSAWLGTSGVGEADTQYF
DNA: TGTGCCAGCAGTGCCTGGCTCGGGACTAGCGGGGTTGGGGAGGCAGATACGCAGTATTTT
length: 20
size: -
D: TRBD2
J: TRBJ2-3
V: TRBV27

CDR3: CASSPWTSGTGNIQYF
DNA: TGTGCCAGCAGTCCCTGGACTAGCGGGACAGGAAACATTCAGTACTTC
length: 16
size: -
D: TRBD2
J: TRBJ2-4
V: TRBV28

CDR3: CATGASPFYNEQFF
DNA: TGTGCCACCGGAGCATCCCCCTTCTACAATGAGCAGTTCTTC
length: 14
size: -
D: -
J: TRBJ2-1
V: TRBV24-1

CDR3: CASSSLAGADGELFF
DNA: TGTGCCAGCAGCTCACTAGCGGGAGCGGACGGGGAGCTGTTTTTT
length: 15
size: -
D: TRBD2
J: TRBJ2-2
V: TRBV14

CDR3: CASSLMGLYEQYF
DNA: TGTGCCAGCAGTTTAATGGGGCTCTACGAGCAGTACTTC
length: 13
size: once
D: -
J: TRBJ2-7
V: TRBV12-3/TRBV12-4

CDR3: CASSLAGVGTGELFF
DNA: TGTGCCAGCAGCTTAGCGGGAGTTGGCACCGGGGAGCTGTTTTTT
length: 15
size: -
D: -
J: TRBJ2-2
V: TRBV7-9

CDR3: CASSFWGRPTDTQYF
DNA: TGTGCCAGCAGTTTTTGGGGCAGACCCACAGATACGCAGTATTTT
length: 15
size: -
D: -
J: TRBJ2-3
V: TRBV28

CDR3: CASSPRGPYEQYF
DNA: TGTGCCAGCAGCCCTAGGGGCCCCTACGAGCAGTACTTC
length: 13
size: -
D: -
J: TRBJ2-7
V: TRBV5-6

CDR3: CATRGGNQPQHF
DNA: TGTGCTACCCGGGGGGGCAATCAGCCCCAGCATTTT
length: 12
size: -
D: -
J: TRBJ1-5
V: TRBV12-5

CDR3: CASSDSWTNPSTDTQYF
DNA: TGTGCCAGCAGTGACTCATGGACTAACCCTTCCACAGATACGCAGTATTTT
length: 17
size: -
D: -
J: TRBJ2-3
V: TRBV6-4

CDR3: CASSGGTSGENTGELFF
DNA: TGTGCCAGCAGCGGCGGGACTAGCGGAGAGAACACCGGGGAGCTGTTTTTT
length: 17
size: -
D: TRBD2
J: TRBJ2-2
V: TRBV5-4

CDR3: CASSIQGNTGELFF
DNA: TGTGCCAGCAGCATACAGGGGAACACCGGGGAGCTGTTTTTT
length: 14
size: -
D: -
J: TRBJ2-2
V: TRBV6-5

CDR3: CASSLFFRANEQFF
DNA: TGTGCCAGCAGTTTATTTTTCAGGGCAAATGAGCAGTTCTTC
length: 14
size: -
D: -
J: TRBJ2-1
V: TRBV27

CDR3: CASSPGQDRNYGYTF
DNA: TGTGCCAGCAGCCCCGGACAGGATCGTAACTATGGCTACACCTTC
length: 15
size: once
D: TRBD1
J: TRBJ1-2
V: TRBV5-5

CDR3: CSAGSGFSYEQYF
DNA: TGCAGCGCTGGCTCGGGATTTTCCTACGAGCAGTACTTC
length: 13
size: -
D: -
J: TRBJ2-7
V: TRBV29-1

CDR3: CASSVASLTGTEAFF
DNA: TGTGCCAGCAGCGTAGCTTCCCTGACGGGGACTGAAGCTTTCTTT
length: 15
size: -
D: -
J: TRBJ1-1
V: TRBV9

CDR3: CASNGGLNNQPQHF
DNA: TGTGCCAGCAACGGAGGCCTAAACAATCAGCCCCAGCATTTT
length: 14
size: -
D: -
J: TRBJ1-5
V: TRBV2

CDR3: CASSPGHGNSNQPQHF
DNA: TGTGCCAGCAGCCCTGGGCACGGGAATAGCAATCAGCCCCAGCATTTT
length: 16
size: -
D: -
J: TRBJ1-5
V: TRBV6-2/TRBV6-3

CDR3: CASSFSQGYGYTF
DNA: TGTGCCAGCAGTTTTAGTCAGGGTTATGGCTACACCTTC
length: 13
size: -
D: -
J: TRBJ1-2
V: TRBV12-3/TRBV12-4

CDR3: CSVQAGVANVLTF
DNA: TGCAGCGTTCAGGCAGGGGTGGCCAACGTCCTGACTTTC
length: 13
size: -
D: -
J: TRBJ2-6
V: TRBV29-1

CDR3: CASSLGGRGQPYEQYF
DNA: TGTGCCAGCAGCTTAGGGGGCAGGGGGCAACCCTACGAGCAGTACTTC
length: 16
size: -
D: TRBD1
J: TRBJ2-7
V: TRBV7-9

CDR3: CATSGPYGTGGENIQYF
DNA: TGTGCCACCAGTGGACCCTACGGGACAGGGGGCGAAAACATTCAGTACTTC
length: 17
size: many
D: TRBD1
J: TRBJ2-4
V: TRBV24-1

CDR3: CASSLKRTGGYTF
DNA: TGTGCCAGCAGTTTAAAACGCACAGGGGGCTACACCTTC
length: 13
size: -
D: -
J: TRBJ1-2
V: TRBV12-3/TRBV12-4

CDR3: CATSIQVNPYNEQFF
DNA: TGTGCCACCAGCATACAGGTGAATCCTTACAATGAGCAGTTCTTC
length: 15
size: once
D: -
J: TRBJ2-1
V: TRBV15

CDR3: CATSNSGYGYTF
DNA: TGTGCCACCAGTAATTCGGGATATGGCTACACCTTC
length: 12
size: once
D: -
J: TRBJ1-2
V: TRBV24-1

CDR3: CASSLGTGGNYGYTF
DNA: TGTGCCAGCAGCTTAGGGACAGGGGGTAACTATGGCTACACCTTC
length: 15
size: -
D: TRBD1
J: TRBJ1-2
V: TRBV7-8

CDR3: CASGGTLTGSWYEQFF
DNA: TGTGCCTCGGGGGGGACACTTACAGGGTCTTGGTATGAGCAGTTCTTC
length: 16
size: -
D: TRBD2
J: TRBJ2-1
V: TRBV10-3